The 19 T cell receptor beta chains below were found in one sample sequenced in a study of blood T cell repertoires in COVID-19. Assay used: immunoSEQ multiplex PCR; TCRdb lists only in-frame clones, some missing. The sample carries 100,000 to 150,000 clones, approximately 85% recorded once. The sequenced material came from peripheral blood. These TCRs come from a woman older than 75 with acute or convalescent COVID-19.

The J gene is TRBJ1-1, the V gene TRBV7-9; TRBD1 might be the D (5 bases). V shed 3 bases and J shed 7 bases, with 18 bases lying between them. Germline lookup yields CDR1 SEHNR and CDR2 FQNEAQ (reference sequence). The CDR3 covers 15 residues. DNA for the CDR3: TGTGCCAGCAGCTTGGGAGGGGTCGGTTTCGGTGAAGCTTTCTTT. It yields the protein CASSLGGVGFGEAFF.

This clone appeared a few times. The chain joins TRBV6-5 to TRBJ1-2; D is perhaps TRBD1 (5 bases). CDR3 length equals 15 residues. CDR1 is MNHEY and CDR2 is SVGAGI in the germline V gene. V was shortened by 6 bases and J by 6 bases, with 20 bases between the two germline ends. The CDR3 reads CASSMREGPLHGYTF. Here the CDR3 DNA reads TGTGCCAGCAGCATGAGGGAGGGACCGCTCCATGGCTACACCTTC.

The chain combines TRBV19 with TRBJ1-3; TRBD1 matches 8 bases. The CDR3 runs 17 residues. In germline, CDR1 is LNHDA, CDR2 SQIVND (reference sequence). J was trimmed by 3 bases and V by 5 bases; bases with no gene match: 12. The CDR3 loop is CASSPQGDLRNGNTIYF. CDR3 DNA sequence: TGTGCCAGTAGTCCACAGGGGGACCTAAGGAATGGAAACACCATATATTTT.

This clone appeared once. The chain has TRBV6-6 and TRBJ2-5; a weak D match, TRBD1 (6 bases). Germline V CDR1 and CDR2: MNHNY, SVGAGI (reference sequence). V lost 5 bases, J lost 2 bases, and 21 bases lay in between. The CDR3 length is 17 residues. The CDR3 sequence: CASSPAGWGRRQETQYF. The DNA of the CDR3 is TGTGCCAGCAGTCCAGCAGGTTGGGGGCGGCGGCAAGAGACCCAGTACTTC.

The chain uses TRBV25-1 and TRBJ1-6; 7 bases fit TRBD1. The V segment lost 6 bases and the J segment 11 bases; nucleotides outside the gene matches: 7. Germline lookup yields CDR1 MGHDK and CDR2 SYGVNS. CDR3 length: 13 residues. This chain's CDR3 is CASRTGQRTPLHF. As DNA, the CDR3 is TGTGCCAGCAGGACGGGACAGCGAACACCCCTCCACTTT.

The DNA of the CDR3 is TGCAGTGCTACGGGGACAGGTGGCTACACCTTC. Translation: CSATGTGGYTF. This sequence joins TRBV20-1 and TRBJ1-2; 8 positions match TRBD1. The CDR3 extends over 11 amino acids. Germline values: CDR1 DFQATT, CDR2 SNEGSKA (reference sequence). V lost 4 bases, J lost 7 bases, and 2 bases stayed unmatched.

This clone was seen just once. CDR3 protein: CASSPSRGTAGNTIYF. The CDR3 nucleotides are TGTGCCAGCAGCCCTTCAAGGGGGACGGCAGGAAACACCATATATTTT. This chain joins TRBV9 and TRBJ1-3; TRBD1 might be the D (6 bases). There are 16 residues in the CDR3. Germline V CDR1 and CDR2: SGDLS, YYNGEE. Trimming stripped 4 bases from V and 4 bases from J, with 18 bases between.

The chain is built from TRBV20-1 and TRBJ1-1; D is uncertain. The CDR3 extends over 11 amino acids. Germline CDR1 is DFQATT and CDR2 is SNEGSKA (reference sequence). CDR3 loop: CSPLGHTEAFF. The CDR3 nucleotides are TGCAGCCCCCTAGGTCACACTGAAGCTTTCTTT.

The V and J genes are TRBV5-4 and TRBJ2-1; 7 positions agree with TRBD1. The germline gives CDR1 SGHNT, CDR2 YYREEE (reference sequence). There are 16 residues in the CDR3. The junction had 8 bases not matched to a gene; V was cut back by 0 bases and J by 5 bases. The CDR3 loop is CASSLALGTENNEQFF. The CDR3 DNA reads TGTGCCAGCAGCTTGGCCTTGGGGACAGAGAACAATGAGCAGTTCTTC. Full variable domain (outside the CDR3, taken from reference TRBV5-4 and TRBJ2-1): ETGVTQSPTHLIKTRGQQVTLRCSSQSGHNTVSWYQQALGQGPQFIFQYYREEENGRGNFPPRFSGLQFPNYSSELNVNALELDDSALYLCASSLALGTENNEQFFGPGTRLTVL.

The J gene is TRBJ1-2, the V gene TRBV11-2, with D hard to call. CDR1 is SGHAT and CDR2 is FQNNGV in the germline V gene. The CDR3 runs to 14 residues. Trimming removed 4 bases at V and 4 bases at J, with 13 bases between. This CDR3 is CASSSPGWGYGYTF. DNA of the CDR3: TGTGCCAGCAGCTCTCCGGGATGGGGCTATGGCTACACCTTC.

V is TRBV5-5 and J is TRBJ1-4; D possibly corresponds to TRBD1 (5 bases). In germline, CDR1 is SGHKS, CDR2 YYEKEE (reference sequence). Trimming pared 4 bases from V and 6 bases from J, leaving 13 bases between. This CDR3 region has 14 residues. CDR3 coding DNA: TGTGCCAGCAGCCGGAGGGGCGGGGATGAAAAACTGTTTTTT. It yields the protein CASSRRGGDEKLFF.

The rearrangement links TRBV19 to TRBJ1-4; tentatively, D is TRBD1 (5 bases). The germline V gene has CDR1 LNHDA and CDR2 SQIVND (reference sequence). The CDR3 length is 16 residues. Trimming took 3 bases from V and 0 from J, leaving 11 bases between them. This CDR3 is CASSMGHSSTNEKLFF. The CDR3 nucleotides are TGTGCCAGTAGTATGGGGCACTCCTCAACTAATGAAAAACTGTTTTTT.

The CDR3, as DNA: TGTGCCAGCAGTTTTGACAGCCTCTATGGCTACACCTTC. Amino acid sequence: CASSFDSLYGYTF. This sequence joins TRBV27 and TRBJ1-2; possible D gene TRBD1, 5 bases. Germline CDR1 is MNHEY and CDR2 is SMNVEV (reference sequence). The CDR3 contains 13 residues. V gave up 3 bases and J gave up 4 bases, with 9 bases separating them.

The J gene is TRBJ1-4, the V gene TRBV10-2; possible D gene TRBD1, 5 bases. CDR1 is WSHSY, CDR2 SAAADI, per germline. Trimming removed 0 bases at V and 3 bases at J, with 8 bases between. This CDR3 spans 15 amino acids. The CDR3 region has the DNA TGCGCCAGCAGTGAGTCGACGGGGGCTAATGAAAAACTGTTTTTT. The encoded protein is CASSESTGANEKLFF.

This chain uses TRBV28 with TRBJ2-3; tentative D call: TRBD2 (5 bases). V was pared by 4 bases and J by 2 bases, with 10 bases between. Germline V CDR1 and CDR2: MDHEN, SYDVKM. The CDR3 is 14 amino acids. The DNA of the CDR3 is TGTGCCAGCAGTTCGGGGAGTTCCACAGATACGCAGTATTTT. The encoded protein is CASSSGSSTDTQYF.

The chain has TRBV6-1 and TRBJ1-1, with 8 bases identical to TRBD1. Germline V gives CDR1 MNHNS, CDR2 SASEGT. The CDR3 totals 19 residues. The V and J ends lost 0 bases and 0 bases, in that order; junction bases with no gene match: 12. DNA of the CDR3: TGTGCCAGCAGTGAAGCGGTGCGCCAGGGGGCGGCCATGAACACTGAAGCTTTCTTT. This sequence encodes CASSEAVRQGAAMNTEAFF.

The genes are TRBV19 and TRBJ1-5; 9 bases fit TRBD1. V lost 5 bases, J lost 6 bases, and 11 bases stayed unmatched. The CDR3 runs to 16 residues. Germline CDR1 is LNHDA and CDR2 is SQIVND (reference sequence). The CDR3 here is CASSSLPTGGSQPQHF. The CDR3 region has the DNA TGTGCCAGTAGTTCCCTACCGACAGGGGGAAGTCAGCCCCAGCATTTT.

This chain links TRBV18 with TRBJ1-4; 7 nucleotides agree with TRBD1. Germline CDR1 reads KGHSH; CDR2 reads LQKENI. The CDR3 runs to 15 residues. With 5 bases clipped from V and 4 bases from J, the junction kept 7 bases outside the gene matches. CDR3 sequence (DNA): TGTGCCAGCTCAGAAACAGGGGTCGTTAATGAAAAACTGTTTTTT. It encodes CASSETGVVNEKLFF.

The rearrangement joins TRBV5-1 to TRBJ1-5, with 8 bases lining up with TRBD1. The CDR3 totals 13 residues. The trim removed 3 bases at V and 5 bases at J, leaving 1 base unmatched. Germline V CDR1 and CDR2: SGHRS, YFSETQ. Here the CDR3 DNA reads TGCGCCAGCAGCTCGACAGGGGATCAGCCCCAGCATTTT. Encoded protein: CASSSTGDQPQHF. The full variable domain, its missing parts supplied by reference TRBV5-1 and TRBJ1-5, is KAGVTQTPRYLIKTRGQQVTLSCSPISGHRSVSWYQQTPGQGLQFLFEYFSETQRNKGNFPGRFSGRQFSNSRSEMNVSTLELGDSALYLCASSSTGDQPQHFGDGTRLSIL.